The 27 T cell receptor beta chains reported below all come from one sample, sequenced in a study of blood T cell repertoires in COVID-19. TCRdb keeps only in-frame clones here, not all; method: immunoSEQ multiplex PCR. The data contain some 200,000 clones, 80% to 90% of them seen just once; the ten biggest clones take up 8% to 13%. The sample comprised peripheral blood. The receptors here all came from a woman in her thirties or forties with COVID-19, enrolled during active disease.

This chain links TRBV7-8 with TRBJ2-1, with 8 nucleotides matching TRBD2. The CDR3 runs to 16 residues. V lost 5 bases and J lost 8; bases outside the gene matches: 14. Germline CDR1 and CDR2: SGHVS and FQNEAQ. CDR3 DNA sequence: TGTGCCAGCAGCGCCTACAACGGGGGGGGGCTAGATGAGCAGTTCTTC. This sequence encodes CASSAYNGGGLDEQFF.

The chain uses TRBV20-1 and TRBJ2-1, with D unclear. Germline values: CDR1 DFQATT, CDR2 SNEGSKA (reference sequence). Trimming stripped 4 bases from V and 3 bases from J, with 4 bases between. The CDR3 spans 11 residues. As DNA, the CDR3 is TGCAGTGCTAACAACTACAATGAGCAGTTCTTC. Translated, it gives CSANNYNEQFF.

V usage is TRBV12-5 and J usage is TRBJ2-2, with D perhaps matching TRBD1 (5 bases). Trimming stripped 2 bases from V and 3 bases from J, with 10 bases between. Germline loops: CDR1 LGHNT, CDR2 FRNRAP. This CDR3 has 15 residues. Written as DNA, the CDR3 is TGTGCTAGTGGTTTGTGGCAGGGCGACACCGGGGAGCTGTTTTTT. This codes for CASGLWQGDTGELFF.

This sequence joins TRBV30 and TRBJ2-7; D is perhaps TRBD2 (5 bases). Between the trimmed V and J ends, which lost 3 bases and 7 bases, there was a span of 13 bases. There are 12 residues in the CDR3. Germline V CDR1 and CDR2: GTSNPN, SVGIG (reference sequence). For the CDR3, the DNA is TGTGCCTGGAGAGCGGACCTAAGAGAGCAGTACTTC. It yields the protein CAWRADLREQYF.

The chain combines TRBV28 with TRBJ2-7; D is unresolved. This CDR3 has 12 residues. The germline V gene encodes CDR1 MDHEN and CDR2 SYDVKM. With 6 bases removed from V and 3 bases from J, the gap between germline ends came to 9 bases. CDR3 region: CASSLTGYEQYF. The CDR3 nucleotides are TGTGCCAGCAGCCTCACGGGCTACGAGCAGTACTTC.

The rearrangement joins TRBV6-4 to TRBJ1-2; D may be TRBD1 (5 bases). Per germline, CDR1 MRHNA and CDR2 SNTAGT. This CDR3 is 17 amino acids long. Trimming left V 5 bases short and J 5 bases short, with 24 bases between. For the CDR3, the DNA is TGTGCCAGCAGTCCCTTGGAAAGACAGTCGCCTGGATATGGCTACACCTTC. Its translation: CASSPLERQSPGYGYTF.

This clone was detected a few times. DNA of the CDR3: TGCAGCGTTACTAGCGGGAGCACAGATACGCAGTATTTT. Translation: CSVTSGSTDTQYF. The V gene is TRBV29-1, the J gene TRBJ2-3; 9 nucleotides align to TRBD2. The CDR3 covers 13 residues. Germline V gene sequence: CDR1 SQVTM, CDR2 ANQGSEA. The junction had 0 bases not matched to a gene; V was cut back by 5 bases and J by 0 bases.

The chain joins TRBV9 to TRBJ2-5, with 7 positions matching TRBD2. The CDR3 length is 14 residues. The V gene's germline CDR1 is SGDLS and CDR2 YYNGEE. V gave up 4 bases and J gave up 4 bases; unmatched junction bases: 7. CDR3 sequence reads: CASSPPAGVETQYF. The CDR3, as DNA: TGTGCCAGCAGCCCCCCGGCGGGAGTAGAGACCCAGTACTTC.

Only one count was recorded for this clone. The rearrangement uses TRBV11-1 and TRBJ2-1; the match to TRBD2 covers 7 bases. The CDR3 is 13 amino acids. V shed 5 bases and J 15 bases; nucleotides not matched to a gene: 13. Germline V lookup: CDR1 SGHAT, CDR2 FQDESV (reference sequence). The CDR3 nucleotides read TGTGCCAGCAGCCCACGGACTAGTCTAGATCTGTTCTTC. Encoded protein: CASSPRTSLDLFF.

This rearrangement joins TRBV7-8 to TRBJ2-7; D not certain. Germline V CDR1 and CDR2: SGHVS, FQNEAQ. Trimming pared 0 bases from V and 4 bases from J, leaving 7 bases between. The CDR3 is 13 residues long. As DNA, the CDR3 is TGTGCCAGCAGCTTAGCCTCTAGATACGAGCAGTACGTC. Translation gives CASSLASRYEQYV.

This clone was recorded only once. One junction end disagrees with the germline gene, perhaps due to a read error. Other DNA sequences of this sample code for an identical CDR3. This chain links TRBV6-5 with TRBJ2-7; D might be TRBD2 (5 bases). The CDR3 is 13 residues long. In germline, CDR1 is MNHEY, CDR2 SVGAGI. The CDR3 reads CASSYSEGYEQYF. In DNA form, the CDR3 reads TGTGCCAGCAGTTACTCAGAGGGCTACGAACAGTACTTC.

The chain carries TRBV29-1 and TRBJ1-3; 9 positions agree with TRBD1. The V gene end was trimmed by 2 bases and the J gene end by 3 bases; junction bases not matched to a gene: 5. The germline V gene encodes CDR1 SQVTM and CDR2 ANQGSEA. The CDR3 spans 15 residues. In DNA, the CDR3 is TGCAGCGTTGAAACGAAGGACAGGGGTGGAAACACCATATATTTT. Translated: CSVETKDRGGNTIYF.

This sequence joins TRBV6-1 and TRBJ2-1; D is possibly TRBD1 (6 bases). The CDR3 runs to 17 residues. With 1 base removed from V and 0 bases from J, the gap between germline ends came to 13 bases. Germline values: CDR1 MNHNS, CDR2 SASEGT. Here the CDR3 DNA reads TGTGCCAGCAGTGAAGGACAGGCAAGGAGCTCCTACAATGAGCAGTTCTTC. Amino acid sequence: CASSEGQARSSYNEQFF.

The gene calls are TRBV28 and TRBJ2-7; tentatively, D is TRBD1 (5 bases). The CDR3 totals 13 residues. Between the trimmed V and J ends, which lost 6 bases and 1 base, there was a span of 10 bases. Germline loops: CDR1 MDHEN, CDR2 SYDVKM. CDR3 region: CASRPQGSYEQYF. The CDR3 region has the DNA TGTGCCAGCAGACCTCAGGGTTCCTACGAGCAGTACTTC. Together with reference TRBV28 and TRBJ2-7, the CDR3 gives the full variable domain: DVKVTQSSRYLVKRTGEKVFLECVQDMDHENMFWYRQDPGLGLRLIYFSYDVKMKEKGDIPEGYSVSREKKERFSLILESASTNQTSMYLCASRPQGSYEQYFGPGTRLTVT.

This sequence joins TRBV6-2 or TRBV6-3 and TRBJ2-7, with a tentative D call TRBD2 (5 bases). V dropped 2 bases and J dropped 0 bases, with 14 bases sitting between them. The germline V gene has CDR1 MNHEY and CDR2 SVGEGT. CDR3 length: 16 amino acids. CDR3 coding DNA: TGTGCCAGCAGTTACGCCGGAGCGGTGGGCTCCTACGAGCAGTACTTC. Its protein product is CASSYAGAVGSYEQYF.

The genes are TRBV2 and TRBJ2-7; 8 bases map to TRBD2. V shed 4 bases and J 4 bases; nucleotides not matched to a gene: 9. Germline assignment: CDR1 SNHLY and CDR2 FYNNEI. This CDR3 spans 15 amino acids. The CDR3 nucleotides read TGTGCCAGCAGTGGCGGGGGGTTGTCAGCATACGAGCAGTACGTC. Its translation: CASSGGGLSAYEQYV.

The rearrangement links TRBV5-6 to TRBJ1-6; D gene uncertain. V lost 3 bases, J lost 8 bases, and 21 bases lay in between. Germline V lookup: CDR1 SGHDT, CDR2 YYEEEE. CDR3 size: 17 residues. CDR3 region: CASSSYVQSFPDSPLHF. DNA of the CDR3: TGTGCCAGCAGCTCATACGTACAGAGTTTCCCGGATTCACCCCTCCACTTT.

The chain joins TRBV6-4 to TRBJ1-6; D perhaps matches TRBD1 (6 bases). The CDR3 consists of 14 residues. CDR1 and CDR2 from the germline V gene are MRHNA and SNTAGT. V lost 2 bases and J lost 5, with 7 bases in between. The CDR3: CASSDHRDNSPLHF. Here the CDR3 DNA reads TGTGCCAGCAGTGACCACAGGGATAATTCACCCCTCCACTTT.

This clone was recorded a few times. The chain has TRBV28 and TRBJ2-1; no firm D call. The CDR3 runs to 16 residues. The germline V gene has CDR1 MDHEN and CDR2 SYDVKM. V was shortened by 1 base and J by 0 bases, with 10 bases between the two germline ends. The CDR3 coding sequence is TGTGCCAGCAGTTTATTTCGCGGCAGCTCCTACAATGAGCAGTTCTTC. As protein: CASSLFRGSSYNEQFF. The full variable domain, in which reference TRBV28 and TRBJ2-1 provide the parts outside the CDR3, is DVKVTQSSRYLVKRTGEKVFLECVQDMDHENMFWYRQDPGLGLRLIYFSYDVKMKEKGDIPEGYSVSREKKERFSLILESASTNQTSMYLCASSLFRGSSYNEQFFGPGTRLTVL.

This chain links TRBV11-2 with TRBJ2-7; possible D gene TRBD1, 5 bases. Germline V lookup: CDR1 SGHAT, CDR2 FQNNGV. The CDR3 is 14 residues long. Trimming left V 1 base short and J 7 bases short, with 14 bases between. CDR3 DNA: TGTGCCAGCAGCTTAGTGTCAGGGTTCGGTGAGCAGTACTTC. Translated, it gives CASSLVSGFGEQYF.

CDR3 DNA: TGTGCCAGCAGTGAAGGCGAGACCCAGTACTTC. The encoded protein is CASSEGETQYF. The chain is built from TRBV25-1 and TRBJ2-5; D unclear. Per the germline V gene, CDR1 is MGHDK and CDR2 is SYGVNS. The V end was cut by 2 bases, the J end by 5 bases, with 3 bases between. The CDR3 consists of 11 residues. Supplemented by reference TRBV25-1 and TRBJ2-5, the full variable domain reads EADIYQTPRYLVIGTGKKITLECSQTMGHDKMYWYQQDPGMELHLIHYSYGVNSTEKGDLSSESTVSRIRTEHFPLTLESARPSHTSQYLCASSEGETQYFGPGTRLLVL.

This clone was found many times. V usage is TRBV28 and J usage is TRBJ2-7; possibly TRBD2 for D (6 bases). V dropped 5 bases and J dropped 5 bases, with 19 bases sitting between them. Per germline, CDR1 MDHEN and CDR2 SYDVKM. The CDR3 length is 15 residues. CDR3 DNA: TGTGCCAGCAGTAACCCCGCGGGACGTCTCCACGAGCAGTACTTC. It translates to CASSNPAGRLHEQYF.

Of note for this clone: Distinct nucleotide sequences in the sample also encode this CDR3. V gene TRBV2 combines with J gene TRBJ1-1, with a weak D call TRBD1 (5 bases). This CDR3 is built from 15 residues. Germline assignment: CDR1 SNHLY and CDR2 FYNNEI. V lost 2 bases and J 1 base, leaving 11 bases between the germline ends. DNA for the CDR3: TGTGCCAGCAGTGAATTCCAGGGAAGGAACACTGAAGCTTTCTTT. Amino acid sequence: CASSEFQGRNTEAFF.

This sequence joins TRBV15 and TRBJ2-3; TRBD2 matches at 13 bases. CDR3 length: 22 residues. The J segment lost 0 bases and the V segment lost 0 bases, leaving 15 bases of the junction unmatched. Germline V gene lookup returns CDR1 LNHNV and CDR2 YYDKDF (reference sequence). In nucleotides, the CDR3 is TGTGCCACCAGCAGAGATCGGGCCATACTAGCGGGAGGGCCCTCTAGCACAGATACGCAGTATTTT. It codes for CATSRDRAILAGGPSSTDTQYF.

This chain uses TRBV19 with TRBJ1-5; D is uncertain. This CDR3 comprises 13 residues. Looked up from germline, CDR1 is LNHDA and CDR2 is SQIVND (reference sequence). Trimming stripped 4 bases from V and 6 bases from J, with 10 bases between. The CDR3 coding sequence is TGTGCCAGTAGTACAGGTTTGGGTCAGCCCCAGCATTTT. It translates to CASSTGLGQPQHF.

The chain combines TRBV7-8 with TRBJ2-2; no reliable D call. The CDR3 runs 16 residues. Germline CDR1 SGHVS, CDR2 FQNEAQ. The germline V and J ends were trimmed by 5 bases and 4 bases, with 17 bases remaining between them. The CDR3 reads CASSPSVGRSTGELFF. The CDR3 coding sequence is TGTGCCAGCAGCCCCTCGGTTGGTCGATCCACCGGGGAGCTGTTTTTT.

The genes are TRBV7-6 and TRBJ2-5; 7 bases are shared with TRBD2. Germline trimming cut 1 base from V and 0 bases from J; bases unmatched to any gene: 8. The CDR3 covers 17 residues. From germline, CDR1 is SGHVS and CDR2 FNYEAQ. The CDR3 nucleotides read TGTGCCAGCAGCTTAGTAGAGATTGGGGGGGACCAAGAGACCCAGTACTTC. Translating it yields CASSLVEIGGDQETQYF.